This passage covers 26 T cell receptor beta chains from one sample sequenced in a study of cytomegalovirus exposure and HLA in healthy donors. It was with 60 Vbeta and 13 Jbeta primers that the PCR ran. Assay used: immunoSEQ multiplex PCR; TCRdb lists only in-frame clones, some missing. The sample lists fewer than 250,000 clones, 65% to 90% occurring once. The specimen was PBMCs. Receptor source: a girl between 10 and 17 years old in good health and CMV-seronegative.

The rearrangement joins TRBV28 to TRBJ2-1, with D uncertain. V shed 3 bases and J shed 0 bases, with 9 bases lying between them. Per germline, CDR1 MDHEN and CDR2 SYDVKM. The CDR3 sequence is 15 residues long. The CDR3 sequence is CASSFEYSSYNEQFF. The CDR3 nucleotides read TGTGCCAGCAGTTTTGAGTACAGCTCCTACAATGAGCAGTTCTTC. Drawing the rest from reference TRBV28 and TRBJ2-1, the complete variable domain is DVKVTQSSRYLVKRTGEKVFLECVQDMDHENMFWYRQDPGLGLRLIYFSYDVKMKEKGDIPEGYSVSREKKERFSLILESASTNQTSMYLCASSFEYSSYNEQFFGPGTRLTVL.

This chain links TRBV28 with TRBJ2-7, with D hard to call. Germline-derived CDR1 and CDR2 are MDHEN and SYDVKM. Between the trimmed V and J ends, which lost 3 bases and 2 bases, there was a span of 5 bases. The CDR3 is 12 amino acids. CDR3 bases: TGTGCCAGCAGTTTTCTTCCCTACGAGCAGTACTTC. This encodes CASSFLPYEQYF.

CDR3 loop: CAWSAAVPGYTF. CDR3 coding DNA: TGTGCCTGGAGTGCGGCGGTTCCGGGCTACACCTTC. The J gene is TRBJ1-2, the V gene TRBV30; no clear D. The V end was cut by 1 base, the J end by 8 bases, with 11 bases between. In germline, CDR1 is GTSNPN, CDR2 SVGIG (reference sequence). The CDR3 contains 12 residues.

The genes are TRBV7-2 and TRBJ2-4; 8 bases align to TRBD1. The CDR3 runs 16 residues. Germline V gene data show CDR1 as SGHTA and CDR2 as FQGNSA. Trimming cost V 4 bases and J 1 base; bases outside gene matches: 6. The CDR3 sequence is CASSSGQGSAKNIQYF. The DNA of the CDR3 is TGTGCCAGCAGCTCCGGACAGGGTTCTGCCAAAAACATTCAGTACTTC.

The chain has TRBV5-1 and TRBJ1-2; no firm D call. CDR1 SGHRS and CDR2 YFSETQ come from the germline V gene. The CDR3 runs 14 residues. V was shortened by 0 bases and J by 0 bases, with 6 bases between the two germline ends. CDR3 loop: CASSLVAANYGYTF. CDR3 nucleotide sequence: TGCGCCAGCAGCTTGGTGGCCGCTAACTATGGCTACACCTTC.

This chain joins TRBV6-5 and TRBJ1-2; TRBD1 agrees at 9 bases. CDR1 is MNHEY and CDR2 is SVGAGI in the germline V gene. There are 15 residues in the CDR3. V shed 2 bases and J 6 bases; nucleotides not matched to a gene: 7. This chain's CDR3 is CASSYGTGFYDGYTF. DNA for the CDR3: TGTGCCAGCAGTTACGGGACAGGGTTTTACGATGGCTACACCTTC.

This chain links TRBV5-3 with TRBJ1-1; 7 nucleotides align to TRBD1. TRBV5-3 is sorted into the ORF group, with uncertain function. This CDR3 region has 14 residues. Trimming took 0 bases from V and 12 from J; bases not matched to a gene: 11. CDR3 residues: CARSLAVGGGFPFF. For the CDR3, the DNA is TGTGCCAGAAGCTTGGCCGTAGGGGGCGGGTTCCCTTTCTTT.

This clone has more than one count but fewer than ten. The J gene is TRBJ2-5, the V gene TRBV5-4; 7 bases are shared with TRBD1. The V and J ends lost 1 base and 3 bases, in that order; junction bases with no gene match: 0. The length of the CDR3 is 13 residues. Germline V gives CDR1 SGHNT, CDR2 YYREEE (reference sequence). The CDR3: CASSLTGEETQYF. The CDR3 DNA is TGTGCCAGCAGCTTGACAGGGGAAGAGACCCAGTACTTC.

The V and J genes are TRBV19 and TRBJ1-5; unclear D gene. The V end was cut by 5 bases, the J end by 0 bases, with 14 bases between. Germline CDR1 LNHDA, CDR2 SQIVND (reference sequence). The CDR3 runs 16 residues. Here the CDR3 DNA reads TGTGCCAGTAGTTGGACGGACTCCTATAGCAATCAGCCCCAGCATTTT. Its protein is CASSWTDSYSNQPQHF.

This chain links TRBV28 with TRBJ1-2; D possibly corresponds to TRBD1 (6 bases). CDR1 and CDR2 from the germline V gene are MDHEN and SYDVKM. The germline V and J ends were trimmed by 5 bases and 4 bases, with 11 bases remaining between them. This CDR3 spans 13 amino acids. For the CDR3, the DNA is TGTGCCAGCAGTCCGGGACACGGCTATGGCTACACCTTC. It specifies CASSPGHGYGYTF.

This chain uses TRBV10-3 with TRBJ2-2, with D possibly TRBD1 on 6 matching bases. The CDR3 loop spans 16 amino acids. CDR1 is ENHRY and CDR2 is SYGVKD in the germline V gene. V was clipped by 4 bases and J by 6 bases, with 18 bases between them. DNA for the CDR3: TGTGCCATCAGTGGGATATCTACAGGGTTCTCCGGGGAGCTGTTTTTT. It translates to CAISGISTGFSGELFF.

The V call is TRBV2, the J call TRBJ2-3; 8 bases are a match to TRBD1. J lost 3 bases, V lost 4 bases, and 9 bases had no gene match. The CDR3 spans 16 residues. Germline lookup yields CDR1 SNHLY and CDR2 FYNNEI. The CDR3 DNA reads TGTGCCAGCAGTGTGTTGTCAGGGGGCTCTACAGATACGCAGTATTTT. Its translation: CASSVLSGGSTDTQYF. The full variable domain, its missing parts supplied by reference TRBV2 and TRBJ2-3, is EPEVTQTPSHQVTQMGQEVILRCVPISNHLYFYWYRQILGQKVEFLVSFYNNEISEKSEIFDDQFSVERPDGSNFTLKIRSTKLEDSAMYFCASSVLSGGSTDTQYFGPGTRLTVL.

The gene calls are TRBV27 and TRBJ1-1; D is perhaps TRBD1 (6 bases). Germline CDR1 is MNHEY and CDR2 is SMNVEV (reference sequence). The length of the CDR3 is 13 residues. V was cut by 6 bases and J by 4 bases, with 12 bases left in between. CDR3 bases: TGTGCCAGCAGGGTACAGGGTAGCACTGAAGCTTTCTTT. It encodes CASRVQGSTEAFF.

The chain has TRBV9 and TRBJ2-3; the D gene is possibly TRBD1 (5 bases). Germline V CDR1 and CDR2: SGDLS, YYNGEE. Trimming pared 4 bases from V and 1 base from J, leaving 10 bases between. The CDR3 runs to 14 residues. CDR3 sequence: CASSLRVGTDTQYF. The CDR3 nucleotides are TGTGCCAGCAGCCTCAGGGTCGGCACAGATACGCAGTATTTT.

The chain uses TRBV29-1 and TRBJ2-3, with D maybe TRBD2 (5 bases). The CDR3 contains 18 residues. Germline V gives CDR1 SQVTM, CDR2 ANQGSEA. The V end was cut by 4 bases, the J end by 0 bases, with 23 bases between. CDR3 DNA: TGCAGCGTTGTTCGCTTGTACCATTCCGCGGGTAGCACAGATACGCAGTATTTT. Protein sequence: CSVVRLYHSAGSTDTQYF.

The gene calls are TRBV6-1 and TRBJ2-7; 8 bases are shared with TRBD1. Germline V lookup: CDR1 MNHNS, CDR2 SASEGT. This CDR3 spans 14 amino acids. The ends lost 6 bases at V and 5 bases at J; junction bases unmatched: 9. The CDR3 DNA sequence: TGTGCCAGCAGCGACAGGGGAAGTGTGAACGAGCAGTACTTC. It translates to CASSDRGSVNEQYF.

This clone was recorded a few times. The chain links TRBV5-1 to TRBJ1-6; D call uncertain. Trimming took 4 bases from V and 6 from J, leaving 14 bases between them. The CDR3 runs 15 residues. CDR1 SGHRS and CDR2 YFSETQ come from the germline V gene. CDR3 region: CASSSFVASNSPLHF. For the CDR3, the DNA is TGCGCCAGCAGCAGCTTCGTCGCCTCTAATTCACCCCTCCACTTT.

The CDR3 is CASSAYRDSSSYEQYF. As DNA, the CDR3 is TGTGCCAGCAGTGCATATCGGGACTCAAGCTCCTACGAGCAGTACTTC. This chain uses TRBV6-1 with TRBJ2-7, with D possibly TRBD2 on 6 matching bases. Germline V gene sequence: CDR1 MNHNS, CDR2 SASEGT. This CDR3 has 16 amino acids. With 4 bases removed from V and 0 bases from J, the gap between germline ends came to 16 bases.

The chain carries TRBV28 and TRBJ1-1; TRBD1 matches at 8 bases. Per germline, CDR1 MDHEN and CDR2 SYDVKM. With V trimmed by 5 bases and J by 0 bases, 11 bases remained unmatched. The CDR3 totals 17 residues. The CDR3 DNA is TGTGCCAGCAGTACGGACAGGGTTCGACGTTTGAACACTGAAGCTTTCTTT. Protein sequence: CASSTDRVRRLNTEAFF.

This clone is a singleton in its sample. V usage is TRBV28 and J usage is TRBJ1-5; 7 nucleotides match TRBD1. V dropped 2 bases and J dropped 2; count of bases not matched to a gene: 3. CDR1 MDHEN and CDR2 SYDVKM come from the germline V gene. The length of the CDR3 is 15 residues. The CDR3 here is CASSLRGQGNQPQHF. The CDR3 DNA reads as TGTGCCAGCAGTTTAAGAGGACAGGGCAATCAGCCCCAGCATTTT.

This CDR3 reads CAWSVRWLSEKLFF. DNA of the CDR3: TGTGCCTGGAGTGTACGGTGGTTATCTGAAAAACTGTTTTTT. The gene calls are TRBV30 and TRBJ1-4; D uncertain. The CDR3 extends over 14 amino acids. Germline values: CDR1 GTSNPN, CDR2 SVGIG (reference sequence). V lost 0 bases and J 7 bases, leaving 12 bases between the germline ends.

This clone showed up just once. The rearrangement uses TRBV7-9 and TRBJ2-2; weak D call: TRBD2 (5 bases). The CDR3 extends over 14 amino acids. CDR1 and CDR2 (germline): SEHNR, FQNEAQ (reference sequence). Trimming took off 5 bases at V and 3 bases at J, with 10 bases between the two ends. The CDR3 DNA reads TGTGCCAGCAGCCACCGCGGGTACACCGGGGAGCTGTTTTTT. Amino acid sequence: CASSHRGYTGELFF.

This clone was seen only once. V is TRBV27 and J is TRBJ2-7; 7 nucleotides line up with TRBD1. CDR3 length equals 12 residues. Looked up from germline, CDR1 is MNHEY and CDR2 is SMNVEV (reference sequence). V was clipped by 8 bases and J by 3 bases; unmatched bases: 4. CDR3 region: CASGRDSYEQYF. The DNA of the CDR3 is TGTGCCAGCGGACGGGACAGCTACGAGCAGTACTTC.

The chain couples TRBV30 to TRBJ2-7, with 9 bases fitting TRBD2. The CDR3 covers 17 residues. Germline-derived CDR1 and CDR2 are GTSNPN and SVGIG (reference sequence). J lost 8 bases, V lost 2 bases, and 19 bases had no gene match. CDR3 loop: CAWSTYFLASGAGQQYF. The CDR3 nucleotides read TGTGCCTGGAGTACCTACTTTTTGGCTAGCGGGGCCGGGCAGCAGTACTTC.

The chain links TRBV7-3 to TRBJ1-1, with D unclear. The CDR3 spans 13 residues. The germline V gene has CDR1 SGHTA and CDR2 FQGTGA. V dropped 1 base and J dropped 5 bases, with 8 bases sitting between them. CDR3 coding DNA: TGTGCCAGCAGCTTAAATCTCGGGACTGAAGCTTTCTTT. The encoded protein is CASSLNLGTEAFF.

The chain recombines TRBV5-6 with TRBJ2-5; D not certain. Matching the DNA end better, TRBJ2-7 makes the J call doubtful. The germline V gene encodes CDR1 SGHDT and CDR2 YYEEEE. CDR3 length: 15 amino acids. The CDR3 loop is CASSLWHTSDYEQYF. CDR3 nucleotide sequence: TGTGCCAGCAGCTTGTGGCACACCTCGGACTACGAGCAGTACTTC.